This T cell receptor (beta chain) was observed in a study of T cell clonality in common variable immunodeficiency. General observations from the study: T cell subpopulation sequencing would be needed to explain CVID clonality. Fewer TCRbeta clones were shared among CVID subjects than controls. Repertoire-complication correlations in CVID were limited by patient heterogeneity.

This clone has ten or more counts. No antigen is known for it. The read gets to within 3 residues of the CDR3 end, and the germline J gene fills in the rest. The data were produced by immunoSEQ multiplex PCR, yet TCRdb's version contains in-frame clones alone and is incomplete. Altogether 50,000 to 60,000 clones were found in the sample, and no singletons occur. Trimming at V came to 7 bases and at J to 0 bases, leaving 9 bases not matched to a gene. CDR1 and CDR2 from the germline V gene are MNHEY and SVGEGT. The CDR3 loop spans 16 amino acids. Sequencing was performed on peripheral blood mononuclear cells. This chain uses TRBV6-2 or TRBV6-3 with TRBJ2-1; 7 positions match TRBD2. The sequence came from a person aged 18 to 75 in good health. Partial CDR3 DNA: TGTGCCAGCAACTCCCGGCGGGGGAGCTCCTACAATGAG. Translation gives CASNSRRGSSYNE. The entire CDR3 is CASNSRRGSSYNEQFF.